The T cell receptor beta chain described here comes from a study of cytomegalovirus exposure and HLA in healthy donors. PCR primers comprised 60 Vbeta and 13 Jbeta primers. Here immunoSEQ multiplex PCR was the method, and the copy in TCRdb shows in-frame clones only, minus some. This table has roughly 100,000 clones, 75% to 85% appearing once. About this clone: Its target is not known.

Study findings and constraints: Cytomegalovirus association was listed for roughly 160 TCR beta chains. Certain sequence variants were highly shared and formed a cluster, and this cluster was likely a sequencing artifact. Earlier analysis looked at TCR beta V segments, and most were productive about 87% or about 30% of the time.

V lost 8 bases, J lost 6 bases, and 3 bases stayed unmatched. The V gene's germline CDR1 is SGHTA and CDR2 FQGNSA. This CDR3 region has 13 residues. This clonotype originated in a young man in good health and CMV-seronegative. The chain joins TRBV7-2 to TRBJ2-1; 11 nucleotides agree with TRBD1. Sequencing input: PBMCs. CDR3 DNA: TGTGCCAGCTGGGGACAGGGGGGCAATGAGCAGTTCTTC. This translates into CASWGQGGNEQFF.